This TCR beta chain was identified in a study of T cell responses to AZD1222 COVID-19 vaccine. Whole-study results and caveats: Among vaccine-associated CD4 TCRs, coverage spanned spike, with dominance at 160-218 and 743-854. Just a handful of AZD1222 recipients tested seropositive at baseline. Unmutated variant regions are reportedly the target of nearly half of TCRs that are spike-specific. The sample set comprised mostly white British donors with more females, and clonal diversity was possibly underestimated.

Generated by immunoSEQ multiplex PCR, the TCRdb table keeps only in-frame clones and is missing some. The table shows 150,000 to 180,000 clones, with less than 90% occurring only once. Per the germline V gene, CDR1 is KGHSH and CDR2 is LQKENI. Germline trimming cut 3 bases from V and 7 bases from J; bases unmatched to any gene: 5. The CDR3 covers 14 residues. Remarks on this clone: Its antigen is currently unknown.

The clonotype was recovered from an adult in good health. This specimen was peripheral blood, taken on day 0 of MenACWY control vaccination. The chain employs TRBV18 and TRBJ1-5; 8 bases are shared with TRBD1. The CDR3 DNA is TGTGCCAGCTCACCGGACAGGGCAGGGCAGCCCCAGCATTTT. This gives the protein CASSPDRAGQPQHF.